What follows describes a single T cell receptor (beta chain). The sample is drawn from a study of blood T cell repertoires in COVID-19. Study-wide background: PBMCs, B-cell-depleted T cells, or T cells provided the cDNA or gDNA that made up the material.

V lost 0 bases and J 6 bases, leaving 6 bases between the germline ends. Germline-derived CDR1 and CDR2 are MNHNY and SVGAGI (reference sequence). The CDR3 is made up of 13 amino acids. Original data processing: Estimation of nucleated cell counts relied on the amplification of reference gene primers. The protocol was immunoSEQ multiplex PCR, while the TCRdb copy is restricted to in-frame clones and leaves out a portion. The V and J calls and the clone size are those of that table, but D and trimming were determined from the DNA. In the table there are approximately 54,000 clones, 75% to 95% of which are singletons.

The clonotype originates from a woman aged 40-49 years with active COVID-19. The chain couples TRBV6-6 to TRBJ2-1; D is unresolved. The sample consisted of peripheral blood. As DNA, the CDR3 is TGTGCCAGCAGTTACTCTGGCAGCAATGAGCAGTTCTTC. This gives the protein CASSYSGSNEQFF.